Each of the 15 T cell receptor beta chains below was sequenced from the same sample in a study of tissue T cells after allogeneic stem cell transplantation. Profiling relied on immunoSEQ multiplex PCR, and the TCRdb table lists in-frame clones only, not all of them. The repertoire has some 24,000 clones, roughly 80% of them found once; the top ten carry around 7.2%. Specimen: tissue from the ileum, collected at autopsy. The receptors stem from a female donor over 55 with lung cancer.

The J gene is TRBJ1-1, the V gene TRBV4-2; D may be TRBD1 (5 bases). Trimming removed 4 bases from V and 0 bases from J, with 15 bases in between. In germline, CDR1 is LGHNA, CDR2 YNFKEQ. This CDR3 is built from 16 residues. The CDR3 protein is CASSLRAGRMNTEAFF. CDR3 in DNA: TGTGCCAGCAGCCTGAGGGCAGGGAGGATGAACACTGAAGCTTTCTTT.

This clone has only a few counts. The chain combines TRBV5-1 with TRBJ2-7; TRBD2 matches at 11 bases. Germline V gene data show CDR1 as SGHRS and CDR2 as YFSETQ. J was trimmed by 7 bases and V by 5 bases; bases with no gene match: 8. The CDR3 has 14 amino acids. CDR3 residues: CASSPLAGGGEQYF. CDR3 nucleotide sequence: TGCGCCAGCAGTCCTCTAGCGGGAGGTGGGGAGCAGTACTTC.

Comment on this clone: The sample has other DNA sequences that encode this CDR3 too. The chain combines TRBV27 with TRBJ2-3; no clear D gene. Trimming stripped 6 bases from V and 0 bases from J, with 10 bases between. The CDR3 spans 14 residues. From germline, CDR1 is MNHEY and CDR2 SMNVEV (reference sequence). Here the CDR3 reads CASRGITSTDTQYF. For the CDR3, the DNA is TGTGCCAGCAGAGGAATTACTAGCACAGATACGCAGTATTTT.

This clone has more than one count but fewer than ten. This chain links TRBV2 with TRBJ2-7, with a tentative D call TRBD1 (5 bases). This CDR3 has 13 residues. Germline V CDR1 and CDR2: SNHLY, FYNNEI. Trimming stripped 6 bases from V and 4 bases from J, with 13 bases between. CDR3 sequence reads: CASRAGFGYEQYF. CDR3 nucleotide sequence: TGTGCCAGCAGGGCAGGGTTTGGGTACGAGCAGTACTTC.

V gene TRBV3-1 (or the pseudogene TRBV3-2) combines with J gene TRBJ2-1, with 7 bases identical to TRBD1. CDR3 length: 13 residues. Losses at the gene ends were 4 bases for V and 6 bases for J; bases not matched to a gene: 3. Per the germline V gene, CDR1 is LGHDT and CDR2 is YNNKEL (reference sequence). The CDR3 nucleotides read TGTGCCAGCAGCCTCAGGGGGTTCAATGAGCAGTTCTTC. Its translation is CASSLRGFNEQFF.

The V call is TRBV5-1, the J call TRBJ1-2; 10 bases fit TRBD1. V lost 2 bases, J lost 2 bases, and 18 bases stayed unmatched. This CDR3 contains 20 residues. Germline assignment: CDR1 SGHRS and CDR2 YFSETQ. CDR3 residues: CASSFPDRGQTKRHNYGYTF. Here the CDR3 DNA reads TGCGCCAGCAGCTTTCCAGACAGGGGGCAGACGAAACGACACAACTATGGCTACACCTTC.

The chain employs TRBV27 and TRBJ2-5, with 7 positions matching TRBD2. The CDR3 has 12 amino acids. V lost 6 bases to trimming and J lost 5 bases; unmatched junction nucleotides: 3. The V gene's germline CDR1 is MNHEY and CDR2 SMNVEV (reference sequence). The CDR3 reads CASRGGSETQYF. CDR3 nucleotide sequence: TGTGCCAGCAGGGGGGGGTCGGAGACCCAGTACTTC.

The chain has TRBV7-9 and TRBJ2-1, with 7 bases lining up with TRBD2. The junction had 11 bases not matched to a gene; V was cut back by 2 bases and J by 7 bases. This CDR3 region has 16 residues. CDR1 is SEHNR, CDR2 FQNEAQ, per germline (reference sequence). In DNA form, the CDR3 reads TGTGCCAGCAGCTTAAGGCCGGGCGCTAGCGGAAATGAGCAGTTCTTC. It is translated as CASSLRPGASGNEQFF.

This clone was seen just once. The chain couples TRBV7-2 to TRBJ2-6; no reliable D call. CDR1 SGHTA and CDR2 FQGNSA come from the germline V gene. This CDR3 has 17 amino acids. Trimming took off 6 bases at V and 0 bases at J, with 15 bases between the two ends. The CDR3 coding sequence is TGTGCCAGCAGGACGCCTGAACCGACCTCTGGGGCCAACGTCCTGACTTTC. It yields the protein CASRTPEPTSGANVLTF. The variable domain in full, completed from reference TRBV7-2 and TRBJ2-6, reads GAGVSQSPSNKVTEKGKDVELRCDPISGHTALYWYRQSLGQGLEFLIYFQGNSAPDKSGLPSDRFSAERTGGSVSTLTIQRTQQEDSAVYLCASRTPEPTSGANVLTFGAGSRLTVL.

The table lists this clone with a count of one. The rearrangement joins TRBV4-1 to TRBJ2-2; D gene ambiguous. V lost 0 bases to trimming and J lost 3 bases, with 8 bases between them. Germline CDR1 is MGHRA and CDR2 is YSYEKL. The CDR3 has 15 amino acids. CDR3 region: CASSQEGTYTGELFF. The CDR3 DNA reads as TGCGCCAGCAGCCAAGAGGGAACTTACACCGGGGAGCTGTTTTTT.

The chain carries TRBV6-5 and TRBJ2-2; no clear D gene. V was shortened by 2 bases and J by 3 bases, with 10 bases between the two germline ends. Germline V lookup: CDR1 MNHEY, CDR2 SVGAGI. The CDR3 contains 15 residues. CDR3 DNA sequence: TGTGCCAGCAGTTACCGCGGCTCTTACACCGGGGAGCTGTTTTTT. Its protein is CASSYRGSYTGELFF.

This clone was observed a few times. The CDR3 region is CASSFGDYGYTF. As DNA, the CDR3 is TGTGCCAGCAGCTTTGGAGACTATGGCTACACCTTC. The genes are TRBV7-9 and TRBJ1-2; D not resolved. Germline CDR1 SEHNR, CDR2 FQNEAQ (reference sequence). This CDR3 region has 12 residues. Trimming removed 3 bases from V and 3 bases from J, with 5 bases in between. The entire variable domain, with the rest obtained from reference TRBV7-9 and TRBJ1-2, is as follows: DTGVSQNPRHKITKRGQNVTFRCDPISEHNRLYWYRQTLGQGPEFLTYFQNEAQLEKSRLLSDRFSAERPKGSFSTLEIQRTEQGDSAMYLCASSFGDYGYTFGSGTRLTVV.

This chain links TRBV7-9 with TRBJ2-6; weak D call: TRBD1 (6 bases). The length of the CDR3 is 17 residues. Trimming pared 3 bases from V and 4 bases from J, leaving 16 bases between. Germline lookup yields CDR1 SEHNR and CDR2 FQNEAQ (reference sequence). DNA of the CDR3: TGTGCCAGCAGCTTTACAGGGTTGGCGACGGGGGCCAACGTCCTGACTTTC. Translating gives CASSFTGLATGANVLTF.

This clone came up once. This sequence joins TRBV27 and TRBJ1-6; the match to TRBD1 covers 7 bases. This CDR3 region has 14 residues. From germline, CDR1 is MNHEY and CDR2 SMNVEV (reference sequence). Germline trimming cut 6 bases from V and 7 bases from J; bases unmatched to any gene: 6. CDR3 DNA: TGTGCCAGCAGGCGGACAGGACGAAATTCACCCCTCCACTTT. Amino acids: CASRRTGRNSPLHF.

J is TRBJ2-2 and V is TRBV5-1; weak D call: TRBD2 (7 bases). The V gene lost 1 base and the J gene lost 3 bases, with 19 bases spanning the gap. This CDR3 is 18 amino acids long. Germline V gene data show CDR1 as SGHRS and CDR2 as YFSETQ. The CDR3: CASSLLAGVKGDTGELFF. CDR3 DNA: TGCGCCAGCAGCTTGCTGGCGGGAGTAAAGGGGGACACCGGGGAGCTGTTTTTT.